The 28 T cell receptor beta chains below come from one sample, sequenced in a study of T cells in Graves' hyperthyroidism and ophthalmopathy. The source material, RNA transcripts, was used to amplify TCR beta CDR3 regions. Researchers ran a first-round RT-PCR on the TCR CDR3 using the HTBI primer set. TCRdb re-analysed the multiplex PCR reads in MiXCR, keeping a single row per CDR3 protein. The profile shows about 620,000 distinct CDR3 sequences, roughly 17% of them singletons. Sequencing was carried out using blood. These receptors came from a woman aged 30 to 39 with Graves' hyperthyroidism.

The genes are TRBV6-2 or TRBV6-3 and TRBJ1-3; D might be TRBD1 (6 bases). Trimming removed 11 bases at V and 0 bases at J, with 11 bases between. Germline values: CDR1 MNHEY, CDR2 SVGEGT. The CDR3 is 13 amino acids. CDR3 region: CAVGGRSGNTIYF. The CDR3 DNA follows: TGTGCCGTTGGGGGCCGCTCTGGAAACACCATATATTTT.

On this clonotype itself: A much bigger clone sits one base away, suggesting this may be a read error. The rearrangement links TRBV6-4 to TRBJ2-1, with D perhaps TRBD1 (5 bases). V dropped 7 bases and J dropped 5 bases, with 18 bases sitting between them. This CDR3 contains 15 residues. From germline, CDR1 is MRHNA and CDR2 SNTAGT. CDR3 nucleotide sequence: TGTGCCAGCACTGAAGCAAGACAGCGAAACAATGAGCAGTTCTTC. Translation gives CASTEARQRNNEQFF.

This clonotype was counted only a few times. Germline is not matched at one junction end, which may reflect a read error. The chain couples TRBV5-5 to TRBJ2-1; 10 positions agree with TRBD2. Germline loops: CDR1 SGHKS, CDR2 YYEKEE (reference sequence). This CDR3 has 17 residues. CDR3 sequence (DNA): TGTGCCAGCGCCTCTAGCGGGAGCGTTAGGTCCTACAATGGGCAGTTCTTC. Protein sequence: CASASSGSVRSYNGQFF.

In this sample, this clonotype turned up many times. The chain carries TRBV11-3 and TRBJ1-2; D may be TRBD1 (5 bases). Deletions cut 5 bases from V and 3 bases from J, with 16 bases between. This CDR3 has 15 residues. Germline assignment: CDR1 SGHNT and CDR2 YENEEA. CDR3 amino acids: CASSLRRGKDYGYTF. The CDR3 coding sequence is TGTGCCAGCAGCCTCCGGCGGGGGAAGGACTATGGCTACACCTTC.

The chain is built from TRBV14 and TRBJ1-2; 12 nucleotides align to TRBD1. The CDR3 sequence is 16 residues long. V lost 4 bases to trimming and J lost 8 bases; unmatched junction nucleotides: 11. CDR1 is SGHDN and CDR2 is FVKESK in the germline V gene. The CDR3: CASSRRDRGPFEGYTF. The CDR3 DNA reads TGTGCCAGCAGCCGCCGGGACAGGGGGCCTTTCGAAGGCTACACCTTC.

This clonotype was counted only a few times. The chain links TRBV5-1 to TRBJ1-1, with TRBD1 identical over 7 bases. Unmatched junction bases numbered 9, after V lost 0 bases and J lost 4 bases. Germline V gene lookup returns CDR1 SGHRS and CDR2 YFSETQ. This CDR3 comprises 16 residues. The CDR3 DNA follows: TGCGCCAGCAGCTTGGAGGGGAGACAGGGCTTCACTGAAGCTTTCTTT. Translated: CASSLEGRQGFTEAFF.

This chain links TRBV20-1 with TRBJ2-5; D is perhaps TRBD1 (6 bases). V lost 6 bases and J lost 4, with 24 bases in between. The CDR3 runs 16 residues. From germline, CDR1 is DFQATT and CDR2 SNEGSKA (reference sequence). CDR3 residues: CSAVNLQGLVGETQYF. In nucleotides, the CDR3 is TGCAGTGCAGTGAACCTACAGGGTTTGGTGGGAGAGACCCAGTACTTC.

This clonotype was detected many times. CDR3: CASSFDGKDTQYF. The CDR3 DNA reads as TGTGCCAGCAGTTTTGACGGCAAAGATACGCAGTATTTT. V and J are TRBV28 and TRBJ2-3; D is undetermined. Germline CDR1 reads MDHEN; CDR2 reads SYDVKM. The CDR3 consists of 13 residues. Trimming took off 3 bases at V and 5 bases at J, with 9 bases between the two ends.

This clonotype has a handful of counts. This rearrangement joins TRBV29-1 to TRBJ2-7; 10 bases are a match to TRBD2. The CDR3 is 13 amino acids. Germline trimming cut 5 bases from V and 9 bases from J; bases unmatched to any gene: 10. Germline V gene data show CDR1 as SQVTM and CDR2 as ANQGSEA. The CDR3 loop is CSVSAGGPGVQYF. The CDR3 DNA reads TGCAGCGTTTCAGCGGGAGGGCCGGGGGTGCAGTACTTC.

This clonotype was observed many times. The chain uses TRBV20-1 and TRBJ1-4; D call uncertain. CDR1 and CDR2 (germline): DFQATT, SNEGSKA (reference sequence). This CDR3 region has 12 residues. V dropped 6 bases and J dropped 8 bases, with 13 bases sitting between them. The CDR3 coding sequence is TGCAGTGCGAGTGCGGGGTCGGAAAAACTGTTTTTT. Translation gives CSASAGSEKLFF.

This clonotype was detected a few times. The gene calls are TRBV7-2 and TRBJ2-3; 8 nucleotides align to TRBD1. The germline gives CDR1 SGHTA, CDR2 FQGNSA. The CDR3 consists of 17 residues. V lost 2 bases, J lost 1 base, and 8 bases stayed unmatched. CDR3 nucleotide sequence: TGTGCCAGCAGCTTATCCCTCTCGACAGGGGGCACAGATACGCAGTATTTT. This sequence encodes CASSLSLSTGGTDTQYF.

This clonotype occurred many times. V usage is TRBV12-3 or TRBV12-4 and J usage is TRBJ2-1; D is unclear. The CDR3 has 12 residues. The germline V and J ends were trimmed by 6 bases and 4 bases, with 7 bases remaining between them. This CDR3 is CASSRLYNEQFF. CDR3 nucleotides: TGTGCCAGCAGCCGACTTTACAATGAGCAGTTCTTC.

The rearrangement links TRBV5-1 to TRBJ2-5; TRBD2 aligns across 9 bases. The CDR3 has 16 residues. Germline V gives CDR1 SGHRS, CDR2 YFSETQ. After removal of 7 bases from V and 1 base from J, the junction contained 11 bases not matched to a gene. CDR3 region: CASGPGLAKLQETQYF. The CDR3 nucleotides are TGCGCCAGCGGACCGGGACTAGCTAAACTCCAAGAGACCCAGTACTTC.

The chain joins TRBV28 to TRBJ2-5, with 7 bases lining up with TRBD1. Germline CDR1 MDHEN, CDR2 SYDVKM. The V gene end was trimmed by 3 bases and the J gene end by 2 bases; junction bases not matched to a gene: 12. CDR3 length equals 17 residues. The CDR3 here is CASSLGIRQGGQETQYF. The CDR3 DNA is TGTGCCAGCAGTTTGGGGATCCGACAGGGCGGTCAAGAGACCCAGTACTTC.

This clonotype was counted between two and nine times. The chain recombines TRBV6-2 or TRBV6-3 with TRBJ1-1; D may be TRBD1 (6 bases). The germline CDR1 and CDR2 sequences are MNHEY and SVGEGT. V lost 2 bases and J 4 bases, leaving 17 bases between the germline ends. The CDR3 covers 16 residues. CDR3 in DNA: TGTGCCAGCAGTTACAGTCAGGGGCTCGCCCCCACTGAAGCTTTCTTT. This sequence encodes CASSYSQGLAPTEAFF.

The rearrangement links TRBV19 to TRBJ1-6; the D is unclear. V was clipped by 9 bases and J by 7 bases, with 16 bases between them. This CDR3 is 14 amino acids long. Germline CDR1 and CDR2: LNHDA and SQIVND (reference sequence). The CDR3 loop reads CASGLLLGNSPLHF. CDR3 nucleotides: TGTGCCAGCGGTCTCCTCCTAGGCAATTCACCCCTCCACTTT.

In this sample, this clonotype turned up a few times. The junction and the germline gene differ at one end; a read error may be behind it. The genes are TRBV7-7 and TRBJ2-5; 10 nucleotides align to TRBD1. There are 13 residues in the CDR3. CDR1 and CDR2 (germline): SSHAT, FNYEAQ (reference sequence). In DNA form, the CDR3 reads TGTGCTAGCAGCTGGGACAGGGGAAAGACCCAGTACTTC. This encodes CASSWDRGKTQYF.

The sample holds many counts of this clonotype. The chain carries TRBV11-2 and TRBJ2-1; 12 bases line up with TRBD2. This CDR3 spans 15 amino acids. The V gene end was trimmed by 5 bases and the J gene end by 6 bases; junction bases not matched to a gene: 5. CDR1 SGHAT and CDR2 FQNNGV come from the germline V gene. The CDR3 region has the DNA TGTGCCAGCAGCCAGACTAGCGGGAGACGCAATGAGCAGTTCTTC. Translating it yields CASSQTSGRRNEQFF.

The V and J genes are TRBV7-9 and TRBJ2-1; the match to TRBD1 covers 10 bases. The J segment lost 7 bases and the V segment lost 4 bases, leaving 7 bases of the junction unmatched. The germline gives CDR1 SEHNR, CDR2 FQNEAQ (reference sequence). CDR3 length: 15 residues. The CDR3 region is CASSSSGQGRNEQFF. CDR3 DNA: TGTGCCAGCAGCTCCTCGGGACAGGGGCGGAATGAGCAGTTCTTC.

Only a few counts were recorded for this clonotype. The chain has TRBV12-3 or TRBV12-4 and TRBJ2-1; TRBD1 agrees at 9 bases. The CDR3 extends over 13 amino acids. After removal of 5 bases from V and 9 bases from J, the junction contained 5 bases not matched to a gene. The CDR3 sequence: CASSVLTGGEQFF. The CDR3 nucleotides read TGTGCCAGCAGTGTCCTGACAGGGGGTGAGCAGTTCTTC.

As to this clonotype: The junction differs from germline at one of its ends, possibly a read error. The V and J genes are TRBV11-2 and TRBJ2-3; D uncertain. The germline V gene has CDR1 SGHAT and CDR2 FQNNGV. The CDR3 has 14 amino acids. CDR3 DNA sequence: TGCGCCAGCAGCCCAACCCTAAACACAGATACGCAGTATTTT. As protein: CASSPTLNTDTQYF.

CDR3 in DNA: TGCGCCAGCAGCCCGTCGATAGGGTCGAATGAAAAACTGTTTTTT. It is translated as CASSPSIGSNEKLFF. This chain joins TRBV5-1 and TRBJ1-4; D is ambiguous. The CDR3 contains 15 residues. Trimming removed 4 bases from V and 5 bases from J, with 15 bases in between. From germline, CDR1 is SGHRS and CDR2 YFSETQ.

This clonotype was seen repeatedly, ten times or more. This CDR3 is CASSLGIGGIEGIQYF. The CDR3 DNA reads TGTGCCAGCAGCTTAGGGATCGGGGGGATAGAGGGCATTCAGTACTTC. The chain employs TRBV7-2 and TRBJ2-4; 7 bases line up with TRBD2. The germline V gene encodes CDR1 SGHTA and CDR2 FQGNSA. The J segment lost 9 bases and the V segment lost 1 base, leaving 12 bases of the junction unmatched. The CDR3 sequence is 16 residues long.

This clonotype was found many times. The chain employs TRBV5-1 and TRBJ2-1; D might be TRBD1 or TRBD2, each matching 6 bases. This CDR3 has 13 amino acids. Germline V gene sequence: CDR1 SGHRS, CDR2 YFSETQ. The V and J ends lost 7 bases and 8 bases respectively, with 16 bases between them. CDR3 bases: TGCGCCAGCTCTGGAGGGGGGTCGGATGAGCAGTTCTTC. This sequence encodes CASSGGGSDEQFF.

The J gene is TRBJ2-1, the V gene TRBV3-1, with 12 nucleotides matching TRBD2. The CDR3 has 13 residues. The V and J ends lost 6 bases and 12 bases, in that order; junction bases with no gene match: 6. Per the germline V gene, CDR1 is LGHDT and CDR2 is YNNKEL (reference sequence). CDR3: CASRLTSGRRQFF. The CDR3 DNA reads TGTGCCAGCAGGCTAACTAGCGGGAGGAGGCAGTTCTTC.

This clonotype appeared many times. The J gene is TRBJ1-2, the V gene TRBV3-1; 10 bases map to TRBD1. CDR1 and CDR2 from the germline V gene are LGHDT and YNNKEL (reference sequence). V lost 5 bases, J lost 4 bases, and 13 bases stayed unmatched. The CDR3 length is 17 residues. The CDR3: CASSSRDRGVRGYGYTF. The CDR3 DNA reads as TGTGCCAGCAGCAGCCGGGACAGGGGCGTTCGAGGCTATGGCTACACCTTC.

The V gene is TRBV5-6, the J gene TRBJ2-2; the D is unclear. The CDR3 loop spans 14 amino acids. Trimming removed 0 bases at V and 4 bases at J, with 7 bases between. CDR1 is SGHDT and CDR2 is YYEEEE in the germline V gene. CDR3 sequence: CASSLAATTGELFF. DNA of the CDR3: TGTGCCAGCAGCTTGGCCGCCACCACCGGGGAGCTGTTTTTT.

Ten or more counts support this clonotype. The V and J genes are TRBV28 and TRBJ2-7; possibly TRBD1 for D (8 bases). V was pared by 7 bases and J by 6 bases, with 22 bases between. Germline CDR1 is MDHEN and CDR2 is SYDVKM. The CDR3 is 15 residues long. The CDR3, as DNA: TGTGCCAGCACCCCAGCGGGGACAGGCCGTCGCGAGCAGTACTTC. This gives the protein CASTPAGTGRREQYF.